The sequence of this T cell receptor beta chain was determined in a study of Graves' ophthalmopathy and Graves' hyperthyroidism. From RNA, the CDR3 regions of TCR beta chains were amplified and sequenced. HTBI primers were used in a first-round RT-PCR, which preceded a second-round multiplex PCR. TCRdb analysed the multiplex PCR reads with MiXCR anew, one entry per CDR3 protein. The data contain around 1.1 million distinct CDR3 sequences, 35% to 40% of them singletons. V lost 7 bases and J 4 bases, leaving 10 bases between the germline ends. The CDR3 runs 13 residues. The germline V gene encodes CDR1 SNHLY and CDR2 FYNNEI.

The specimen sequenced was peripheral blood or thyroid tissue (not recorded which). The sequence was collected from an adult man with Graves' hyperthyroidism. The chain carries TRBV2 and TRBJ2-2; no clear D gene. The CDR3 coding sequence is TGTGCCAGCACCCCCGTGATCACCGGGGAGCTGTTTTTT. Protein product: CASTPVITGELFF.